Shown below are 18 T cell receptor beta chains from a single sample sequenced in a study of radiation and T cells in renal cell carcinoma. Time point meaning: baseline pretreatment blood. Treatment indicated: 15 Gy SBRT to primary tumor, nephrectomy 4 weeks later. Generated by immunoSEQ multiplex PCR, the TCRdb table keeps only in-frame clones and is missing some. The sample consists of around 94,000 clones, around nine tenths of them appearing once. The sample here was blood, taken from a patient whose treatment included radiotherapy and nephrectomy. These receptors were obtained from a man aged 50 or older with renal cell carcinoma.

The V and J genes are TRBV6-1 and TRBJ2-1, with 9 bases matching TRBD2. V was clipped by 1 base and J by 15 bases; unmatched bases: 4. Germline CDR1 MNHNS, CDR2 SASEGT. The CDR3 loop spans 12 amino acids. The CDR3 bases are TGTGCCAGCAGTGAAGTAGGGACTAGCTTGTTCTTC. This encodes CASSEVGTSLFF.

On this clone itself: This CDR3 is missing its conserved last phenylalanine or tryptophan, likely due to a read error. No DNA is shown, since the ends of the CDR3 on it are uncertain; the CDR3 is the one TCRdb lists. This chain connects TRBV7-2 to TRBJ1-2; the table names TRBD1, a call not compared with the DNA. Including both end residues, the CDR3 is 10 amino acids long. Per germline, CDR1 SGHTA and CDR2 FQGNSA. The CDR3 reads CASSLTDPTL.

The rearrangement links TRBV7-2 to TRBJ1-2, with D unresolved. Germline-derived CDR1 and CDR2 are SGHTA and FQGNSA. The V and J ends lost 3 bases and 1 base respectively, with 9 bases between them. The CDR3 is 14 residues long. The CDR3 here is CASSLGFNNYGYTF. Written as DNA, the CDR3 is TGTGCCAGCAGCTTGGGATTTAATAACTATGGCTACACCTTC.

V and J are TRBV9 and TRBJ2-1; 13 bases match TRBD2. The CDR3 runs to 16 residues. The V and J ends lost 0 bases and 6 bases, in that order; junction bases with no gene match: 3. The germline V gene has CDR1 SGDLS and CDR2 YYNGEE. The CDR3 sequence is CASSVGTSGGSNEQFF. The CDR3 nucleotides are TGTGCCAGCAGCGTAGGGACTAGCGGGGGATCCAATGAGCAGTTCTTC.

The chain uses TRBV4-2 and TRBJ2-2; 9 positions match TRBD2. This CDR3 comprises 20 residues. J gave up 3 bases and V 0 bases, and 14 bases lay outside the gene matches. Germline V gene data show CDR1 as LGHNA and CDR2 as YNFKEQ. Here the CDR3 reads CASSQESLGGRAWDTGELFF. CDR3 nucleotides: TGTGCCAGCAGCCAAGAAAGTCTCGGCGGGAGGGCCTGGGACACCGGGGAGCTGTTTTTT.

The chain has TRBV5-1 and TRBJ1-4, with 7 bases that match TRBD1. The V gene's germline CDR1 is SGHRS and CDR2 YFSETQ. The J segment lost 7 bases and the V segment lost 1 base, leaving 7 bases of the junction unmatched. The CDR3 contains 15 residues. The CDR3 loop reads CASSLSGTEGEKLFF. The CDR3 DNA reads TGCGCCAGCAGCTTGTCCGGGACAGAGGGTGAAAAACTGTTTTTT.

DNA of the CDR3: TGCGCCAGCAGCTTGGCTACTACCTCCAGGAACACTGAAGCTTTCTTT. This gives the protein CASSLATTSRNTEAFF. The genes are TRBV5-1 and TRBJ1-1; no clear D. V lost 0 bases, J lost 1 base, and 13 bases lay in between. This CDR3 has 16 amino acids. CDR1 and CDR2 from the germline V gene are SGHRS and YFSETQ.

The chain is built from TRBV5-1 and TRBJ2-7, with TRBD2 identical over 7 bases. CDR1 and CDR2 from the germline V gene are SGHRS and YFSETQ. V shed 4 bases and J 2 bases; nucleotides not matched to a gene: 6. This CDR3 is 14 amino acids long. The CDR3 bases are TGCGCCAGCAGCCAAGGACTAGTCGCCTACGAGCAGTACTTC. Amino acids: CASSQGLVAYEQYF.

The chain links TRBV7-2 to TRBJ2-5; D is perhaps TRBD2 (6 bases). This CDR3 has 15 amino acids. Per the germline V gene, CDR1 is SGHTA and CDR2 is FQGNSA. The V gene lost 4 bases and the J gene lost 5 bases, with 17 bases spanning the gap. The CDR3 coding sequence is TGTGCCAGCAGCTCCCAGGCGGGGTCGAGGGAGACCCAGTACTTC. It encodes CASSSQAGSRETQYF.

The genes are TRBV28 and TRBJ2-1; 7 bases are a match to TRBD1. Germline lookup yields CDR1 MDHEN and CDR2 SYDVKM. J was trimmed by 6 bases and V by 6 bases; bases with no gene match: 14. The CDR3 spans 16 residues. CDR3 sequence reads: CASSQTGRDRRNEQFF. CDR3 DNA: TGTGCCAGCAGCCAAACGGGCCGGGACAGACGCAATGAGCAGTTCTTC.

The chain has TRBV7-8 and TRBJ2-1; TRBD1 agrees at 12 bases. The trim removed 0 bases at V and 0 bases at J, leaving 15 bases unmatched. CDR3 size: 22 residues. Germline CDR1 reads SGHVS; CDR2 reads FQNEAQ. Here the CDR3 DNA reads TGTGCCAGCAGCTTAGCCGTTCTGGGTGGGACAGGGGGCGCGGGCTCCTACAATGAGCAGTTCTTC. This sequence encodes CASSLAVLGGTGGAGSYNEQFF.

The V gene is TRBV28, the J gene TRBJ2-2, with 9 positions matching TRBD2. Trimming took 5 bases from V and 2 from J; bases not matched to a gene: 3. From germline, CDR1 is MDHEN and CDR2 SYDVKM. The CDR3 length is 15 residues. The CDR3 DNA follows: TGTGCCAGCAGTCCGACTAGCGGTAACACCGGGGAGCTGTTTTTT. This translates into CASSPTSGNTGELFF.

The chain employs TRBV5-4 and TRBJ1-2; 8 nucleotides align to TRBD1. CDR1 SGHNT and CDR2 YYREEE come from the germline V gene (reference sequence). The J segment lost 3 bases and the V segment lost 5 bases, leaving 3 bases of the junction unmatched. The CDR3 totals 13 residues. The CDR3 coding sequence is TGTGCCAGCAGTTGGGGACAGGACTATGGCTACACCTTC. Amino acids: CASSWGQDYGYTF.

V is TRBV6-5 and J is TRBJ1-1, with a tentative D call TRBD1 (6 bases). This CDR3 contains 13 residues. Between the trimmed V and J ends, which lost 6 bases and 4 bases, there was a span of 12 bases. Germline V gene sequence: CDR1 MNHEY, CDR2 SVGAGI. The CDR3: CASSLGAGTEAFF. Written as DNA, the CDR3 is TGTGCCAGCAGCTTGGGGGCGGGCACTGAAGCTTTCTTT.

The V gene is TRBV5-5, the J gene TRBJ2-2; 8 nucleotides match TRBD1. Germline-derived CDR1 and CDR2 are SGHKS and YYEKEE (reference sequence). V lost 6 bases and J lost 5; bases outside the gene matches: 12. This CDR3 has 16 residues. The CDR3 DNA reads as TGTGCCAGCACCCCTAGGGACAGGCCCCGAACCGGGGAGCTGTTTTTT. Translating it yields CASTPRDRPRTGELFF.

The chain uses TRBV2 and TRBJ2-2; 10 bases fit TRBD1. V lost 2 bases to trimming and J lost 6 bases; unmatched junction nucleotides: 6. Germline CDR1 is SNHLY and CDR2 is FYNNEI. This CDR3 comprises 16 residues. CDR3 DNA sequence: TGTGCCAGCAGTGAATCCGGGACAGGGGCTGCCGGGGAGCTGTTTTTT. It translates to CASSESGTGAAGELFF.

V gene TRBV29-1 combines with J gene TRBJ2-7; unclear D gene. V was clipped by 7 bases and J by 3 bases, with 10 bases between them. The length of the CDR3 is 11 residues. Germline-derived CDR1 and CDR2 are SQVTM and ANQGSEA. The CDR3 DNA is TGCAGCGCCACCCAGGTCTACGAGCAGTACTTC. It specifies CSATQVYEQYF.

The chain recombines TRBV19 with TRBJ2-7; TRBD2 is a possible D gene (6 bases). V was trimmed by 3 bases and J by 6 bases, leaving 27 bases between them. This CDR3 has 18 residues. Germline CDR1 is LNHDA and CDR2 is SQIVND (reference sequence). Written as DNA, the CDR3 is TGTGCCAGTAGTATCCTCGTCAGGGCCTCGGGAGTGGCATCCGAGCAGTACTTC. Translated, it gives CASSILVRASGVASEQYF.